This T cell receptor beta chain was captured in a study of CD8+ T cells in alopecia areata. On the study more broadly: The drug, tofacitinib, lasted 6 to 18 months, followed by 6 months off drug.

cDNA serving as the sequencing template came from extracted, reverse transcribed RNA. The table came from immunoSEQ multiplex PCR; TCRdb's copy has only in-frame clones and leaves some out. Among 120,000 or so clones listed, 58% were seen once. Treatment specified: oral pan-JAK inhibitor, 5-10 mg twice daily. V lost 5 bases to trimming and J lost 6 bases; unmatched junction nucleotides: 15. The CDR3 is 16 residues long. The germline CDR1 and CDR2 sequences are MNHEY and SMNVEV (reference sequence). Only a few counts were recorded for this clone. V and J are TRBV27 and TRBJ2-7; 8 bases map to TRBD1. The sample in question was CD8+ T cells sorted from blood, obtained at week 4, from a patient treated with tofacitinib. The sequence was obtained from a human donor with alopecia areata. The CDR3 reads CASSLGTGSLSGEQYF. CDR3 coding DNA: TGTGCCAGCAGTCTGGGGACAGGTTCTTTGTCCGGCGAGCAGTACTTC.